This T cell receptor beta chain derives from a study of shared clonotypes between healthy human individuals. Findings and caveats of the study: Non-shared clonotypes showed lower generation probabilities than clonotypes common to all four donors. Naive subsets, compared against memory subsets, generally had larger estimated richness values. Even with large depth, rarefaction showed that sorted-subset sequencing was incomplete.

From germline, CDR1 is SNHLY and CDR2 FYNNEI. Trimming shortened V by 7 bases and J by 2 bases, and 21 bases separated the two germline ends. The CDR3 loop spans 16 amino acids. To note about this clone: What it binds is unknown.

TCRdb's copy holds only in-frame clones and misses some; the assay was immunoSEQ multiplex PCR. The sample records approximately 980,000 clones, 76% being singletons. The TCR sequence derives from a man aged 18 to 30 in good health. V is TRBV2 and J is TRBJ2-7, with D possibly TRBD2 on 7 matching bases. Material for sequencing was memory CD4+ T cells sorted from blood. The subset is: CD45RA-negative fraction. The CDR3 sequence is CASNYYTRGGTYEQYF. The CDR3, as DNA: TGTGCCAGCAACTACTACACTCGCGGGGGCACCTACGAGCAGTACTTC. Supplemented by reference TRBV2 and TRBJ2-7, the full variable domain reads EPEVTQTPSHQVTQMGQEVILRCVPISNHLYFYWYRQILGQKVEFLVSFYNNEISEKSEIFDDQFSVERPDGSNFTLKIRSTKLEDSAMYFCASNYYTRGGTYEQYFGPGTRLTVT.